This T cell receptor beta chain was found in a study of cytomegalovirus exposure and HLA in healthy donors. For the study at large: The same platform was used for the 130 or so validation repertoires and the roughly 670 first-cohort repertoires, a later analysis reported. General study findings and limits: As was reported, the classifier diagnosed cytomegalovirus status with high specificity and sensitivity. In vitro assays verified that three CMV-associated chains recognized CMV antigens specifically.

Libraries were prepared by immunoSEQ multiplex PCR; TCRdb keeps only in-frame clonotypes and omits some of them. The data hold 100,000 to 150,000 clones, with about 96% observed a single time. With regard to this clone: Its antigen is unidentified.

With 5 bases removed from V and 0 bases from J, the gap between germline ends came to 16 bases. The germline V gene encodes CDR1 SEHNR and CDR2 FQNEAQ (reference sequence). The CDR3 sequence is 16 residues long. The specimen sequenced was PBMCs. The TCR was taken from a man aged 18 to 30 in good health and CMV-seronegative. The chain is built from TRBV7-9 and TRBJ1-2; D not resolved. CDR3 DNA sequence: TGTGCCAGCAGCCCCCCCTCCAGGACTACTAACTATGGCTACACCTTC. Protein product: CASSPPSRTTNYGYTF.